Ten or more counts support the clone carrying this T cell receptor beta chain. The source of the sample is a study of regulatory T cells in long-lasting Graves disease. V shed 3 bases and J 4 bases; nucleotides not matched to a gene: 9. Germline V gives CDR1 MDHEN, CDR2 SYDVKM. This CDR3 is built from 18 residues. Sequencing libraries for TCR beta were prepared with iRepertoire HTBI primers and Arm-PCR of CDR3 regions. In TCRdb, the multiplex PCR reads were re-called with MiXCR into one record per CDR3 protein. The sample includes about 310,000 distinct CDR3 sequences, roughly a fifth of them seen just once. Time point specified: persistent/refractory GD, antithyroid drugs over 5 years with positive TRAb. Following extraction of RNA from PBMCs, that RNA was used to make the TCR library.

The chain uses TRBV28 and TRBJ2-2; TRBD2 matches at 12 bases. The TCR comes from a female donor with Graves disease. Here the sequenced sample was peripheral blood mononuclear cells (PBMCs), taken when the disease was refractory, from a patient treated with antithyroid drugs. In DNA form, the CDR3 reads TGTGCCAGCAGTTTTCTAGGACTAGCGGGATCCCCCACCGGGGAGCTGTTTTTT. Protein: CASSFLGLAGSPTGELFF.